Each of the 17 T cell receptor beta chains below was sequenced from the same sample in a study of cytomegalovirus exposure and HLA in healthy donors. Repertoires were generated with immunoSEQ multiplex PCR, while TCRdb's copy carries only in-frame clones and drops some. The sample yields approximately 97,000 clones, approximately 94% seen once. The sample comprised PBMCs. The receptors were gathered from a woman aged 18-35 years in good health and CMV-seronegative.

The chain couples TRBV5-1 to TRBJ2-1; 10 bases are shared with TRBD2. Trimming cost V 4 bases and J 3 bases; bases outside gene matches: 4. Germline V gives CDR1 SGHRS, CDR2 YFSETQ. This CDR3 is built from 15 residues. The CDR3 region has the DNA TGCGCCAGCAGCGATCCTAGCGGGGGCTACAATGAGCAGTTCTTC. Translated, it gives CASSDPSGGYNEQFF.

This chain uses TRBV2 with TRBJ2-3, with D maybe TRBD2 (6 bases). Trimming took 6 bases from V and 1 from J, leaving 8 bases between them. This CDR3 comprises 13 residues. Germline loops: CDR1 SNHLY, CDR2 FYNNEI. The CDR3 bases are TGTGCCAGCAGAGGCGGGGGCACAGATACGCAGTATTTT. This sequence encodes CASRGGGTDTQYF.

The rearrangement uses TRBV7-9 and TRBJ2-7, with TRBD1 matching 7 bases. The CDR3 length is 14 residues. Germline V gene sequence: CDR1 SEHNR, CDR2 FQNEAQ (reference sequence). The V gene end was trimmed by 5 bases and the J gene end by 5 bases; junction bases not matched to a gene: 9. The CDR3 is CASSPQGDPDEQYF. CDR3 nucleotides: TGTGCCAGCAGCCCCCAGGGGGATCCCGACGAGCAGTACTTC.

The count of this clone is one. The CDR3 loop reads CASSLGLVEETQYF. In DNA, the CDR3 is TGTGCCAGCAGTTTAGGACTAGTGGAGGAGACCCAGTACTTC. The gene calls are TRBV28 and TRBJ2-5; 7 nucleotides align to TRBD2. The CDR3 is made up of 14 amino acids. Germline CDR1 MDHEN, CDR2 SYDVKM. V dropped 2 bases and J dropped 5; count of bases not matched to a gene: 5.

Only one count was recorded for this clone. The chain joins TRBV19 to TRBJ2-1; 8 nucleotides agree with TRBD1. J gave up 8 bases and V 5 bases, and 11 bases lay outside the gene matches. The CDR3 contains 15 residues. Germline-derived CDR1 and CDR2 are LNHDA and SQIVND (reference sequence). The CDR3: CASSPRQGPSDEQFF. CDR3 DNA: TGTGCCAGTAGTCCCCGACAGGGGCCCTCGGATGAGCAGTTCTTC.

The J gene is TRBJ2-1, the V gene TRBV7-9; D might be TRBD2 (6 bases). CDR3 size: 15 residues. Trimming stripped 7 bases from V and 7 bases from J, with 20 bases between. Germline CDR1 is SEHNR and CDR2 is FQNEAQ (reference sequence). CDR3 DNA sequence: TGTGCCAGCAACACCCTAGCGCCAGGGATAAATGAGCAGTTCTTC. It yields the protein CASNTLAPGINEQFF.

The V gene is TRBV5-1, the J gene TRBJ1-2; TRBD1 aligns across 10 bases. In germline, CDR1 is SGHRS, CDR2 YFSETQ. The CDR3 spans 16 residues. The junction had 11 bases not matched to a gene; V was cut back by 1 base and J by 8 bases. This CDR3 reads CASSLNPTTGGVGYTF. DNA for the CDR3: TGCGCCAGCAGCTTGAACCCAACGACAGGGGGCGTAGGCTACACCTTC.

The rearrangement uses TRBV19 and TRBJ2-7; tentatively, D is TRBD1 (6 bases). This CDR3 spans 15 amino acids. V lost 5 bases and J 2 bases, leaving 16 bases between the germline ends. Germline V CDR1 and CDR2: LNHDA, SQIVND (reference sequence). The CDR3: CASSLPGTYAYEQYF. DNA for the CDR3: TGTGCCAGTAGTTTACCCGGGACATACGCCTACGAGCAGTACTTC.

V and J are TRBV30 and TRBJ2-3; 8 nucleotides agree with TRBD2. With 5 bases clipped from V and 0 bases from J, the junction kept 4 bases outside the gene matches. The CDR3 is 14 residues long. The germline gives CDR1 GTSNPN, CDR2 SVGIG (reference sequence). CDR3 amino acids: CAWSGGTSTDTQYF. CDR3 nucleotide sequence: TGTGCCTGGTCGGGGGGGACTAGCACAGATACGCAGTATTTT.

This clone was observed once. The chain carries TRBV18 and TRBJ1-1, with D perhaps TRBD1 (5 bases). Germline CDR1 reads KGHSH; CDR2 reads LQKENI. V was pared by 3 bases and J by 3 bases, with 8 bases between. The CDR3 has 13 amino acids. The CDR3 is CASSPQGDTEAFF. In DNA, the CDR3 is TGTGCCAGCTCACCTCAGGGTGACACTGAAGCTTTCTTT.

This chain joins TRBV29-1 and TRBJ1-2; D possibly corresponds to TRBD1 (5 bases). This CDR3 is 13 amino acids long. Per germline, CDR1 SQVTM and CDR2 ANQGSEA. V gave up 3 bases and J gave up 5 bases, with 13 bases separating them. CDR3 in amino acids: CSVERRDSYGYTF. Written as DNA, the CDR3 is TGCAGCGTTGAGCGGAGGGACTCATATGGCTACACCTTC.

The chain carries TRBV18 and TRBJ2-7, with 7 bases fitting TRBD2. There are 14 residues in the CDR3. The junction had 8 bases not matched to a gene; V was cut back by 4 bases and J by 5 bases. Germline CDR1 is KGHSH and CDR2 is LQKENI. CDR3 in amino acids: CASSRAGDWDEQYF. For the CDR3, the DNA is TGTGCCAGCTCACGCGCGGGAGATTGGGACGAGCAGTACTTC. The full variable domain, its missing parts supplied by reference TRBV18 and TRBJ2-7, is NAGVMQNPRHLVRRRGQEARLRCSPMKGHSHVYWYRQLPEEGLKFMVYLQKENIIDESGMPKERFSAEFPKEGPSILRIQQVVRGDSAAYFCASSRAGDWDEQYFGPGTRLTVT.

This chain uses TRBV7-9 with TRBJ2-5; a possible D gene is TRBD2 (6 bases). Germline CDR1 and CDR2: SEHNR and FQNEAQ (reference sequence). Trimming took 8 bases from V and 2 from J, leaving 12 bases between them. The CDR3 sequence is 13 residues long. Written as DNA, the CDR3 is TGTGCCAGCGGGCGGGACTTACAAGAGACCCAGTACTTC. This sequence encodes CASGRDLQETQYF.

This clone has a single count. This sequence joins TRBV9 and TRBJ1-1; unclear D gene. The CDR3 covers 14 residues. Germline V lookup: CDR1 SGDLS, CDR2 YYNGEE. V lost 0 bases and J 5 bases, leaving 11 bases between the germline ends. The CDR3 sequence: CASSVVPSRTEAFF. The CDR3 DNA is TGTGCCAGCAGCGTAGTCCCCTCGAGGACTGAAGCTTTCTTT.

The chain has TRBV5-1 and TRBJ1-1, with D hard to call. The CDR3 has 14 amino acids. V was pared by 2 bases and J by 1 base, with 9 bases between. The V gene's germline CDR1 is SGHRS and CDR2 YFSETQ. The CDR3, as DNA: TGCGCCAGCAGCTTTTTGTCCGGGAACACTGAAGCTTTCTTT. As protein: CASSFLSGNTEAFF.

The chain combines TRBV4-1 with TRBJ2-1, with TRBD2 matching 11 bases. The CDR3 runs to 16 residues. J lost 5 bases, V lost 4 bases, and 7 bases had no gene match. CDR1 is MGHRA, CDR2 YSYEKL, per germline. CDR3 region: CASSRSLAGVDNEQFF. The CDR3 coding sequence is TGCGCCAGCAGCCGCTCACTAGCGGGAGTTGACAATGAGCAGTTCTTC.

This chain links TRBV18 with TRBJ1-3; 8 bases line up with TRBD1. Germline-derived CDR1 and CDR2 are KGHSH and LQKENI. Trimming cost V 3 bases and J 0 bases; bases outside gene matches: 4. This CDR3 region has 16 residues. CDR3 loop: CASSPPDRASGNTIYF. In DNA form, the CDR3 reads TGTGCCAGCTCACCTCCGGACAGGGCCTCTGGAAACACCATATATTTT.